Below, one TCR beta chain is given with its context. Antigen: not known. The entry originates in a study of OX40 agonist ivuxolimab in advanced cancers. Study summary: Dose-escalation cases comprised hepatocellular carcinoma, melanoma, renal cell or head and neck cancer.

Findings and caveats of the study: Clonal expansion among partial responders at 0.1-3.0 mg/kg ranked near the lowest.

Method: immunoSEQ multiplex PCR; TCRdb's copy keeps in-frame clones and lacks some. The sample lists tens of thousands of clones; around 86% were seen once. Trimming stripped 5 bases from V and 1 base from J, with 22 bases between. The CDR3 runs 18 residues. From germline, CDR1 is SGHTA and CDR2 FQGNSA. The material was CD4+ or CD8+ T cells sorted from blood, obtained in a trial of the OX40 agonist ivuxolimab. The rearrangement links TRBV7-2 to TRBJ2-3; D perhaps matches TRBD2 (6 bases). The source of this sequence is an adult with an advanced solid tumor such as melanoma, head and neck, liver or kidney cancer. The CDR3 sequence is CASSLGPAGSGGTDTQYF. CDR3 bases: TGTGCCAGCAGCCTAGGGCCAGCCGGGAGCGGAGGCACAGATACGCAGTATTTT. Filled out from reference TRBV7-2 and TRBJ2-3, the complete variable domain reads GAGVSQSPSNKVTEKGKDVELRCDPISGHTALYWYRQSLGQGLEFLIYFQGNSAPDKSGLPSDRFSAERTGGSVSTLTIQRTQQEDSAVYLCASSLGPAGSGGTDTQYFGPGTRLTVL.